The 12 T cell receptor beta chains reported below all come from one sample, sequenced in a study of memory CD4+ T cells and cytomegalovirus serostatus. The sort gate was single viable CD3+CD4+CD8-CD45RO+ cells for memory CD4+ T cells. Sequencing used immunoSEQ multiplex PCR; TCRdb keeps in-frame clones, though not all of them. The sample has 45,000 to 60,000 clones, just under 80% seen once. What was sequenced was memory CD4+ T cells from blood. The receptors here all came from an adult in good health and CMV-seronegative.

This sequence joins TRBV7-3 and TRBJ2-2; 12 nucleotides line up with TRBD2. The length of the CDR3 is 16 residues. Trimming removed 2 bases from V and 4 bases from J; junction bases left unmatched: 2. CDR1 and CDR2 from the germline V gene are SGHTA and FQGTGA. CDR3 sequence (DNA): TGTGCCAGCAGCTTACTAGCGGGAGGGGGCACCGGGGAGCTGTTTTTT. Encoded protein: CASSLLAGGGTGELFF.

CDR3 loop: CASSLTGFSSYEQYF. The DNA for the CDR3 is TGTGCCAGCAGCTTAACGGGATTTTCCTCCTACGAGCAGTACTTC. The chain combines TRBV7-3 with TRBJ2-7, with unresolved D. Germline V gene sequence: CDR1 SGHTA, CDR2 FQGTGA. The V gene lost 0 bases and the J gene lost 0 bases, with 9 bases spanning the gap. CDR3 length equals 15 residues. Based on the CDR3 plus reference TRBV7-3 and TRBJ2-7, the full variable domain is GAGVSQTPSNKVTEKGKYVELRCDPISGHTALYWYRQSLGQGPEFLIYFQGTGAADDSGLPNDRFFAVRPEGSVSTLKIQRTERGDSAVYLCASSLTGFSSYEQYFGPGTRLTVT.

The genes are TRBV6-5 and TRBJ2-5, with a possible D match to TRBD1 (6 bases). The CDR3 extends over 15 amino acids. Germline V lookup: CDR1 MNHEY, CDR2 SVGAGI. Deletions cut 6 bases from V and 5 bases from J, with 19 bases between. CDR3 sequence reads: CASSRTVWTAETQYF. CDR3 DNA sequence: TGTGCCAGCAGCCGGACGGTTTGGACAGCGGAGACCCAGTACTTC.

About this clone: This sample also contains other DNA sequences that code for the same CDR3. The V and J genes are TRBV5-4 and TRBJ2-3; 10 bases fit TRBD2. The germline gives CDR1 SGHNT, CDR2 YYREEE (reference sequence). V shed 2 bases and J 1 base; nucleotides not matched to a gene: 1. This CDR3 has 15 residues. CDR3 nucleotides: TGTGCCAGCAGCTTAGCGGGAGGGGGCACAGATACGCAGTATTTT. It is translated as CASSLAGGGTDTQYF.

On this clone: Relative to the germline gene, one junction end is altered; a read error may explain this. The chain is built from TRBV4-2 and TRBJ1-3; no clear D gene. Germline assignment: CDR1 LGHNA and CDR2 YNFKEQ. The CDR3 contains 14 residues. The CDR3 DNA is TGTGCCAGCAGCCAAGATACTACCGGAAGCACCATATATTTT. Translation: CASSQDTTGSTIYF.

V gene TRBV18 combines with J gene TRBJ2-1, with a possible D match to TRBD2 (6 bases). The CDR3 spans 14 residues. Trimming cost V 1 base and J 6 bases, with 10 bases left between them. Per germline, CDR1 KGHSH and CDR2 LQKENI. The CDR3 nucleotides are TGTGCCAGCTCACCACAGGGACTGGGCAATGAGCAGTTCTTC. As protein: CASSPQGLGNEQFF.

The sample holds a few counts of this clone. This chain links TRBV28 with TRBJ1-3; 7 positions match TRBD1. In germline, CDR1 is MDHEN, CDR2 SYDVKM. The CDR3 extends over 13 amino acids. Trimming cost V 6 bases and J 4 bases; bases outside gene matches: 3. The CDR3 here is CASRTGQGNTIYF. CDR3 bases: TGTGCCAGCAGAACGGGACAGGGAAACACCATATATTTT.

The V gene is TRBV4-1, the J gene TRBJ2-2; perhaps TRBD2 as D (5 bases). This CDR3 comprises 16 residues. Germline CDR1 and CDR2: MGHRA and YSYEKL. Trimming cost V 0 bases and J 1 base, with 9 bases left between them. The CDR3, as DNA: TGCGCCAGCAGCCAAGATGAGGGTCTGAACACCGGGGAGCTGTTTTTT. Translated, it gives CASSQDEGLNTGELFF.

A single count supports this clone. CDR3: CASRESVYNSPLHF. CDR3 in DNA: TGTGCCAGCAGGGAGTCGGTGTATAATTCACCCCTCCACTTT. The rearrangement links TRBV6-1 to TRBJ1-6; D remains ambiguous. CDR1 is MNHNS, CDR2 SASEGT, per germline. The V and J ends lost 6 bases and 4 bases respectively, with 10 bases between them. The CDR3 totals 14 residues.

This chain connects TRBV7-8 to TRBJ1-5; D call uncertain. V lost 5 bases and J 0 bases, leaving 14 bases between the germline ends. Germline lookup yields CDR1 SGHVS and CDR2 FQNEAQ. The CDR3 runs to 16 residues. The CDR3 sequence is CASSPSGPNSNQPQHF. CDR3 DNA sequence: TGTGCCAGCAGCCCCTCCGGTCCGAATAGCAATCAGCCCCAGCATTTT.

The CDR3 DNA is TGCGCCAGCAGCTTGGGGGTGGAAGAGACCCAGTACTTC. This sequence encodes CASSLGVEETQYF. The J gene is TRBJ2-5, the V gene TRBV5-1; D is ambiguous. The V gene's germline CDR1 is SGHRS and CDR2 YFSETQ. The CDR3 contains 13 residues. With 0 bases removed from V and 3 bases from J, the gap between germline ends came to 6 bases.

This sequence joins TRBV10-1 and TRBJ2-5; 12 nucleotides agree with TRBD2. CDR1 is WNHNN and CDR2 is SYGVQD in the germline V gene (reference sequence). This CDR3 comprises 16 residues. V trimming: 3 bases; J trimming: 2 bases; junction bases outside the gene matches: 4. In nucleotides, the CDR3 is TGCGCCAGCAGTGACCTACTAGCGGGAGGTCAAGAGACCCAGTACTTC. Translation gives CASSDLLAGGQETQYF.